Each of the 21 T cell receptor beta chains below was sequenced from the same sample in a study of graft-versus-host responses after intestinal transplantation (dated by TCRdb to the early 2020s). Their cognate antigens are unknown. The library relied on the immunoSEQ multiplex PCR assay. The table comes from immuneACCESS by way of TCRdb, which keeps in-frame sequences with V and J called. Part of the clones is missing from these tables; in studies checked, under half for an unresolved V gene and the rest for unknown reasons. The sample profile shows about 93,000 clones; approximately 92% of them were found once. Less than 0.6% of the sample goes to the ten largest clones. Interpreted using the paper, the time point label stands for: cells obtained before transplantation from donor or recipient. Specimen: unstimulated CD8+ T cells sorted from spleen or lymph node cells, collected before intestinal transplant. The receptors here all came from a human donor who received an intestinal transplant.

The chain links TRBV9 to TRBJ2-1, with 9 bases aligning to TRBD2. This CDR3 contains 16 residues. Trimming at V came to 1 base and at J to 8 bases, leaving 10 bases not matched to a gene. Germline V CDR1 and CDR2: SGDLS, YYNGEE. CDR3 sequence (DNA): TGTGCCAGCAGCGTATATATAGGACTAGCGTTACATGAGCAGTTCTTC. Its protein is CASSVYIGLALHEQFF. Complete variable domain (other parts from reference TRBV9 and TRBJ2-1): DSGVTQTPKHLITATGQRVTLRCSPRSGDLSVYWYQQSLDQGLQFLIQYYNGEERAKGNILERFSAQQFPDLHSELNLSSLELGDSALYFCASSVYIGLALHEQFFGPGTRLTVL.

This chain links TRBV19 with TRBJ1-4; no clear D. The V and J ends lost 4 bases and 5 bases respectively, with 8 bases between them. This CDR3 has 13 residues. Germline V lookup: CDR1 LNHDA, CDR2 SQIVND (reference sequence). The CDR3 region has the DNA TGTGCCAGTAGTACATGGAGGAATGAAAAACTGTTTTTT. Translation: CASSTWRNEKLFF. The complete variable domain, with remaining parts taken from reference TRBV19 and TRBJ1-4, reads DGGITQSPKYLFRKEGQNVTLSCEQNLNHDAMYWYRQDPGQGLRLIYYSQIVNDFQKGDIAEGYSVSREKKESFPLTVTSAQKNPTAFYLCASSTWRNEKLFFGSGTQLSVL.

The V call is TRBV27, the J call TRBJ2-7; 10 bases align to TRBD2. The length of the CDR3 is 15 residues. Losses at the gene ends were 3 bases for V and 4 bases for J; bases not matched to a gene: 6. In germline, CDR1 is MNHEY, CDR2 SMNVEV (reference sequence). CDR3 amino acids: CASSLASGSGYEQYF. CDR3 nucleotides: TGTGCCAGCAGTTTGGCTAGCGGGAGTGGGTACGAGCAGTACTTC.

Details on this clone: The junction does not match germline at one end; this may be a read error. The chain employs TRBV19 and TRBJ1-5, with D perhaps TRBD1 (5 bases). Germline V gene sequence: CDR1 LNHDA, CDR2 SQIVND (reference sequence). This CDR3 has 10 amino acids. The CDR3 coding sequence is TGCACAGGTAGCAATCAGCCCCAGCATTTT. Its protein is CTGSNQPQHF.

This chain uses TRBV19 with TRBJ1-3, with unresolved D. Trimming cost V 3 bases and J 0 bases, with 6 bases left between them. This CDR3 is 14 amino acids long. From germline, CDR1 is LNHDA and CDR2 SQIVND (reference sequence). CDR3 loop: CASSIASSGNTIYF. In nucleotides, the CDR3 is TGTGCCAGTAGTATCGCCAGCTCTGGAAACACCATATATTTT. Variable domain in full (rest from reference TRBV19 and TRBJ1-3): DGGITQSPKYLFRKEGQNVTLSCEQNLNHDAMYWYRQDPGQGLRLIYYSQIVNDFQKGDIAEGYSVSREKKESFPLTVTSAQKNPTAFYLCASSIASSGNTIYFGEGSWLTVV.

In its sample, this clone was seen once. The chain recombines TRBV2 with TRBJ2-7; tentative D call: TRBD2 (6 bases). V dropped 3 bases and J dropped 4 bases, with 19 bases sitting between them. This CDR3 has 16 amino acids. CDR1 SNHLY and CDR2 FYNNEI come from the germline V gene. The CDR3 here is CASSDGVSSAFYEQYF. CDR3 DNA: TGTGCCAGCAGTGACGGGGTGTCTAGCGCTTTTTACGAGCAGTACTTC.

The chain uses TRBV25-1 and TRBJ1-4; D is unresolved. The germline CDR1 and CDR2 sequences are MGHDK and SYGVNS. The CDR3 runs to 16 residues. Trimming cost V 7 bases and J 8 bases, with 23 bases left between them. The CDR3 DNA sequence: TGTGCCAGCACTAAGCGAGGGAACGAGGGTATGGAAAAACTGTTTTTT. Amino acid sequence: CASTKRGNEGMEKLFF.

The rearrangement links TRBV7-2 to TRBJ2-7; 7 bases line up with TRBD2. CDR1 SGHTA and CDR2 FQGNSA come from the germline V gene. V dropped 4 bases and J dropped 0; count of bases not matched to a gene: 3. The CDR3 has 14 amino acids. The CDR3 DNA reads as TGTGCCAGCAGCTGGGGACTATCCTCCTACGAGCAGTACTTC. Amino acids: CASSWGLSSYEQYF.

The chain employs TRBV20-1 and TRBJ1-2; the D is unclear. Trimming shortened V by 3 bases and J by 8 bases, and 7 bases separated the two germline ends. This CDR3 spans 10 amino acids. CDR1 is DFQATT and CDR2 is SNEGSKA in the germline V gene (reference sequence). In DNA form, the CDR3 reads TGCAGTGCTAGGGAGATCGGCTACACCTTC. Its translation is CSAREIGYTF.

The V and J genes are TRBV5-4 and TRBJ2-5; TRBD1 is a possible D gene (6 bases). V gave up 0 bases and J gave up 2 bases, with 14 bases separating them. Germline V lookup: CDR1 SGHNT, CDR2 YYREEE (reference sequence). This CDR3 is built from 16 residues. The CDR3 DNA is TGTGCCAGCAGCTTGGGACAGGCCGGCAATCAAGAGACCCAGTACTTC. Translated: CASSLGQAGNQETQYF.

The genes are TRBV11-2 and TRBJ2-7, with unresolved D. V lost 5 bases and J 2 bases, leaving 16 bases between the germline ends. Per the germline V gene, CDR1 is SGHAT and CDR2 is FQNNGV. The CDR3 loop spans 15 amino acids. The CDR3 DNA reads TGTGCCAGCAGCCTCGATACGTGGGCCACCTACGAGCAGTACTTC. Translating gives CASSLDTWATYEQYF.

V is TRBV21-1 and J is TRBJ2-5; the table calls TRBD2, which could not be checked here. TRBV21-1 is a pseudogene segment. The CDR3 extends over 15 amino acids. The CDR3 reads CASSKPGLAGETQYF. The DNA for the CDR3 is TGTGCCAGCAGCAAACCGGGACTAGCGGGAGAGACCCAGTACTTC.

The chain links TRBV7-8 to TRBJ1-2; a weak D match, TRBD1 (6 bases). CDR1 and CDR2 (germline): SGHVS, FQNEAQ. V gave up 4 bases and J gave up 8 bases, with 23 bases separating them. The CDR3 extends over 16 amino acids. The CDR3 here is CASSSRDQGQLGGYTF. DNA of the CDR3: TGTGCCAGCAGCTCGAGAGACCAAGGACAGCTGGGCGGCTACACCTTC.

The chain combines TRBV29-1 with TRBJ2-7, with D possibly matching TRBD2 (6 bases). The V end was cut by 3 bases, the J end by 5 bases, with 14 bases between. The CDR3 runs 13 residues. Germline lookup yields CDR1 SQVTM and CDR2 ANQGSEA. The CDR3 loop reads CSVDGGLVNEQYF. DNA of the CDR3: TGCAGCGTTGATGGAGGGTTAGTAAACGAGCAGTACTTC.

This clone was observed once. The chain couples TRBV21-1 to TRBJ1-6. TRBV21-1 is a pseudogene segment. CDR3 length equals 15 residues. CDR3 in amino acids: CASSRGGAGGSPLHF. CDR3 coding DNA: TGTGCCAGCAGCAGAGGGGGGGCCGGGGGATCACCCCTCCACTTT.

The chain has TRBV27 and TRBJ2-7; 8 bases match TRBD2. The CDR3 loop spans 15 amino acids. J gave up 3 bases and V 1 base, and 5 bases lay outside the gene matches. The germline CDR1 and CDR2 sequences are MNHEY and SMNVEV (reference sequence). DNA for the CDR3: TGTGCCAGCAGTTTATTTCGGGGGGGAAGCTACGAGCAGTACTTC. It translates to CASSLFRGGSYEQYF.

The V gene is TRBV28, the J gene TRBJ2-5; TRBD1 matches 7 bases. Germline trimming cut 6 bases from V and 5 bases from J; bases unmatched to any gene: 15. Germline V CDR1 and CDR2: MDHEN, SYDVKM. The CDR3 extends over 16 amino acids. DNA for the CDR3: TGTGCCAGCAGAAATTTTCCGACAGGGAGCGATGAGACCCAGTACTTC. This translates into CASRNFPTGSDETQYF.

The chain employs TRBV27 and TRBJ2-1, with 10 bases matching TRBD2. Germline V gene sequence: CDR1 MNHEY, CDR2 SMNVEV (reference sequence). V lost 10 bases to trimming and J lost 4 bases; unmatched junction nucleotides: 4. The CDR3 is made up of 13 amino acids. The CDR3 sequence is CATGTSAYNEQFF. The CDR3 DNA reads as TGTGCCACCGGGACTAGCGCTTACAATGAGCAGTTCTTC.

V is TRBV13 and J is TRBJ2-7, with D possibly TRBD1 on 5 matching bases. Trimming took off 6 bases at V and 0 bases at J, with 15 bases between the two ends. Per germline, CDR1 PRHDT and CDR2 FYEKMQ (reference sequence). The CDR3 is 15 amino acids. The CDR3 region has the DNA TGTGCCAGCAGTCTTCCCGTGGGGCCCTCCTACGAGCAGTACTTC. Translated: CASSLPVGPSYEQYF.

This rearrangement joins TRBV28 to TRBJ2-7; 11 bases are shared with TRBD2. CDR3 length: 14 amino acids. Germline V lookup: CDR1 MDHEN, CDR2 SYDVKM. V lost 6 bases, J lost 5 bases, and 6 bases stayed unmatched. This CDR3 is CASSLLTSGDEQYF. CDR3 bases: TGTGCCAGCAGCTTGCTGACTAGCGGGGACGAGCAGTACTTC.

This chain connects TRBV7-9 to TRBJ1-6; tentative D call: TRBD1 (5 bases). Germline lookup yields CDR1 SEHNR and CDR2 FQNEAQ (reference sequence). V gave up 0 bases and J gave up 13 bases, with 22 bases separating them. This CDR3 contains 17 residues. The CDR3 nucleotides read TGTGCCAGCAGCTTAGCGGTGCCAGAGTATGGGGGAGGGCCCCTCCACTTT. Its translation is CASSLAVPEYGGGPLHF.